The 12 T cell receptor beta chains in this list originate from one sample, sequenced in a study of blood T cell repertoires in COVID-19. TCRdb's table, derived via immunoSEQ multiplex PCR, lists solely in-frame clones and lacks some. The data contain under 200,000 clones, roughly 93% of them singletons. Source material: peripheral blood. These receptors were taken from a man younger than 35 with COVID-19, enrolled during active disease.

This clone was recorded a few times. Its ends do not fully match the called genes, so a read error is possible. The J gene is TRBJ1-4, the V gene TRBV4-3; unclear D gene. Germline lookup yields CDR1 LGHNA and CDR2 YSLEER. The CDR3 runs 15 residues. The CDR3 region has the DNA TGCGCCAGCAGCCAAGATTTGGGCAGTAATGAAAAACTGCTTTTT. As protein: CASSQDLGSNEKLLF.

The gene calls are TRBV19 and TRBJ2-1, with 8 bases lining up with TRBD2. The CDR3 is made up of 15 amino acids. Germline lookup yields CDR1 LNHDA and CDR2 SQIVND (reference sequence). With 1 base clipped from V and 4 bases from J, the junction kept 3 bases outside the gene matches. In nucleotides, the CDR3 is TGTGCCAGTAGTATAGTTAGCGGGACTTACAATGAGCAGTTCTTC. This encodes CASSIVSGTYNEQFF.

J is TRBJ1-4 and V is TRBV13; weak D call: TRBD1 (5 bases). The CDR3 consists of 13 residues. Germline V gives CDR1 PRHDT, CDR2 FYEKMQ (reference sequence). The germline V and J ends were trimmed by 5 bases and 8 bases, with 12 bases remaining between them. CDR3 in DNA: TGTGCCAGCAGCCCCCGGGGGGGGGAAAAACTGTTTTTT. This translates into CASSPRGGEKLFF.

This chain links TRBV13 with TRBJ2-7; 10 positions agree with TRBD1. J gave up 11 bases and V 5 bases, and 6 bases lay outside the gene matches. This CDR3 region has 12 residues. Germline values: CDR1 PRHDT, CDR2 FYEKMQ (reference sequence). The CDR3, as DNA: TGTGCCAGCAGCGCACTCGGGACAGGGGAGTACTTC. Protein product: CASSALGTGEYF.

CDR3 DNA sequence: TGTGCCAGCAGCGAATTCCGACCCGAACGGGGACAGCCCCAGCATTTT. Translated, it gives CASSEFRPERGQPQHF. J is TRBJ1-5 and V is TRBV6-2 or TRBV6-3; no firm D call. V dropped 6 bases and J dropped 7 bases, with 22 bases sitting between them. The CDR3 extends over 16 amino acids. In germline, CDR1 is MNHEY, CDR2 SVGEGT.

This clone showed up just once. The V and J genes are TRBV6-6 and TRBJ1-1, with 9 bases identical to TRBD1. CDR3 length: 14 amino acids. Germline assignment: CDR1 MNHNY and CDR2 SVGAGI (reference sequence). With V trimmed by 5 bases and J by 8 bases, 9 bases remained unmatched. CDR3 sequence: CASSHPGTGREAFF. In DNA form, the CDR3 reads TGTGCCAGCAGTCATCCCGGGACAGGGAGAGAAGCTTTCTTT.

Here the CDR3 DNA reads TGCGCCAGCAGCCCCACCTCAGGGGTTGGCACTGAAGCTTTCTTT. Amino acids: CASSPTSGVGTEAFF. V usage is TRBV4-3 and J usage is TRBJ1-1, with TRBD1 as a possible D gene (6 bases). The V end lost 4 bases, the J end lost 4 bases, and 16 bases lay between the germline ends. In germline, CDR1 is LGHNA, CDR2 YSLEER. The CDR3 contains 15 residues.

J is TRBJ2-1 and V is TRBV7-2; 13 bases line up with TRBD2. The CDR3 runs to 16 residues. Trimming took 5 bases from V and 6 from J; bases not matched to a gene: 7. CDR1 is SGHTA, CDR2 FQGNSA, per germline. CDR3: CASSKRGLAGINEQFF. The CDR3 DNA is TGTGCCAGCAGCAAAAGGGGACTAGCGGGAATCAATGAGCAGTTCTTC.

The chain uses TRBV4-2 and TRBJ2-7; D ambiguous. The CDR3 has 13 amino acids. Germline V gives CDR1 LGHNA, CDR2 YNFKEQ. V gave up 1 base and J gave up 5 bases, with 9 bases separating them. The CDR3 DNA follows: TGTGCCAGCAGCCAAGCAGCGCTCAACGAGCAGTACTTC. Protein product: CASSQAALNEQYF.

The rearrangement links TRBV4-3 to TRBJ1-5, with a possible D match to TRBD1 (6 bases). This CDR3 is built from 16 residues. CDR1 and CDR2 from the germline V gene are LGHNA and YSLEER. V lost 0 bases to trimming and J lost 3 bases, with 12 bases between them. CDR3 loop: CASSQDPSGANQPQHF. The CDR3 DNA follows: TGCGCCAGCAGCCAAGATCCCTCAGGGGCCAATCAGCCCCAGCATTTT.

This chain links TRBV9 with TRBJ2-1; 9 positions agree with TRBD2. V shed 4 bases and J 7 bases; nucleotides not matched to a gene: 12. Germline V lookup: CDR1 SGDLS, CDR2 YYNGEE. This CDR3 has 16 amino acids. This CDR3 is CASSSGWREGRNEQFF. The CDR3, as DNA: TGTGCCAGCAGCTCTGGATGGCGGGAGGGCCGGAATGAGCAGTTCTTC.

In DNA, the CDR3 is TGTGCCAGCAGAGGGGCCTCTGGAAACACCATATATTTT. It translates to CASRGASGNTIYF. The chain recombines TRBV9 with TRBJ1-3; perhaps TRBD1 as D (5 bases). V was clipped by 5 bases and J by 0 bases, with 6 bases between them. This CDR3 region has 13 residues. CDR1 and CDR2 from the germline V gene are SGDLS and YYNGEE.